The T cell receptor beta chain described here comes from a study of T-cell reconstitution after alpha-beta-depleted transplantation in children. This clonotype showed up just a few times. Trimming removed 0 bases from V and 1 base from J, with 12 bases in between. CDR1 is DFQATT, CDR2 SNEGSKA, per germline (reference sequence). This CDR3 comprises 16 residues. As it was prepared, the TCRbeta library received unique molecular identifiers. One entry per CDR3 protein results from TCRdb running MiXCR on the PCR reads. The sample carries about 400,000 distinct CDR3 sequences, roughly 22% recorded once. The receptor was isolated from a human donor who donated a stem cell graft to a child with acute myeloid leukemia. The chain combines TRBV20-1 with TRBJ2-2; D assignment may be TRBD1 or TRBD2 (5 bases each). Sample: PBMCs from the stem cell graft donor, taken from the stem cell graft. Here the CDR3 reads CSARDPGGQNTGELFF. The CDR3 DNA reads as TGCAGTGCTAGAGATCCCGGAGGACAGAACACCGGGGAGCTGTTTTTT.